Below, one T cell receptor (beta chain) is given with its context. Its antigen remains unknown. The data stem from a study of cytomegalovirus exposure and HLA in healthy donors. V shed 2 bases, J shed 3 bases, and the junction held 6 bases outside the gene matches. This CDR3 contains 15 residues. From germline, CDR1 is SGDLS and CDR2 YYNGEE. Study-level findings and limits: According to reports, the classifier identified cytomegalovirus status with high specificity and sensitivity. Many donors shared some public TCRs, even though most TCR sequences were rare. Follow-up analysis seemed to connect common viral pathogens with several of the most significant clusters identified. DRB1 had the most TCR associations and HLA-C the fewest, a later analysis found, with rates varying by HLA locus.

The PCR contained 60 Vbeta and 13 Jbeta primers. Profiled with immunoSEQ multiplex PCR; TCRdb holds only in-frame clones, not every one. This sample has about 110,000 clones; 65% to 90% occur once, and the top ten carry more than 1.5%. This TCR derives from a man aged 45-60 years in good health and CMV-seronegative. J is TRBJ2-3 and V is TRBV9; 7 nucleotides agree with TRBD2. The source material was PBMCs. CDR3 residues: CASSVSGTKTDTQYF. In DNA form, the CDR3 reads TGTGCCAGCAGCGTTTCTGGGACTAAGACAGATACGCAGTATTTT.